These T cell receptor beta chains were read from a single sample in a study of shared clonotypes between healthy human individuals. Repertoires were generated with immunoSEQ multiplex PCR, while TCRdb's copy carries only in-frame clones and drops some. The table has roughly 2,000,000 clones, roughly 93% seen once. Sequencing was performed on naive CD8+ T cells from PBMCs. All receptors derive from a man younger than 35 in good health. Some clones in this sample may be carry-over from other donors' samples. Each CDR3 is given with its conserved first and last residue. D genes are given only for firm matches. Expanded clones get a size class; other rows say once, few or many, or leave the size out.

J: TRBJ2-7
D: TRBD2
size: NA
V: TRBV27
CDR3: CASSLTSAVVKGEQYF
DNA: TGTGCCAGCAGTTTAACTAGCGCAGTGGTTAAAGGCGAGCAGTACTTC

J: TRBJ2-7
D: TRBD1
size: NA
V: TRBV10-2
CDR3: CASSVGTDYEQYF
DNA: TGCGCCAGCAGTGTGGGGACAGACTACGAGCAGTACTTC

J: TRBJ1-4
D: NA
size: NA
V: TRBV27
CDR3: CASFPPGRPWDGKLFF
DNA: TGTGCCAGCTTCCCACCCGGGCGGCCTTGGGATGGAAAACTGTTTTTT

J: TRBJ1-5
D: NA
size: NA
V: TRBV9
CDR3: CASSNLDNQPQHF
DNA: TGTGCCAGCAGCAATCTTGACAATCAGCCCCAGCATTTT

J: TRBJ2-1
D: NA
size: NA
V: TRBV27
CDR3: CASSSLSGNEQFF
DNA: TGTGCCAGCAGTTCCCTATCCGGCAATGAGCAGTTCTTC

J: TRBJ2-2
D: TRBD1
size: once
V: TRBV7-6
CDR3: CASSLDRGSGTGELFF
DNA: TGTGCCAGCAGCTTAGACAGGGGGTCGGGCACCGGGGAGCTGTTTTTT

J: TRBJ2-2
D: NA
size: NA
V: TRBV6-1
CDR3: CASSEVRLAPAGELFF
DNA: TGTGCCAGCAGTGAAGTAAGGCTAGCCCCAGCCGGGGAGCTGTTTTTT

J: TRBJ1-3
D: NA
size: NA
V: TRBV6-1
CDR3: CASPTLMGNTIYF
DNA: TGTGCCAGCCCTACCTTGATGGGAAACACCATATATTTT

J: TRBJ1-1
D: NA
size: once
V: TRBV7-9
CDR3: CASSLAKAAEAFF
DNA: TGTGCCAGCAGCTTAGCTAAGGCGGCTGAAGCTTTCTTT

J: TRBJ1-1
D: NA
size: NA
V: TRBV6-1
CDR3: CASSEVGRWPEAFF
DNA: TGTGCCAGCAGTGAGGTAGGAAGGTGGCCTGAAGCTTTCTTT

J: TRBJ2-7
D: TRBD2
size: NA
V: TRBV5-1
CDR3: CASSSNSGRQLEQYF
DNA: TGCGCCAGCAGCTCAAATAGCGGGAGGCAGCTCGAGCAGTACTTC

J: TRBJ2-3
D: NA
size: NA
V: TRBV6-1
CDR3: CASSELPVGPLGDTQYF
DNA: TGTGCCAGCAGTGAACTCCCCGTGGGGCCCTTAGGGGATACGCAGTATTTT

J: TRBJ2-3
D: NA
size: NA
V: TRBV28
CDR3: CASSFGGNTDTQYF
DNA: TGTGCCAGCAGTTTCGGCGGGAACACAGATACGCAGTATTTT

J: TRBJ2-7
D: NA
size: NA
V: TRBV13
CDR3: CASSWFRERIAYEQYF
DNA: TGTGCCAGCAGCTGGTTCCGGGAGAGGATAGCCTACGAGCAGTACTTC

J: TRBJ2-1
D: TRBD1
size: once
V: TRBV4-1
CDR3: CASSQDPRGLNEQFF
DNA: TGCGCCAGCAGCCAAGATCCCAGGGGGCTCAATGAGCAGTTCTTC

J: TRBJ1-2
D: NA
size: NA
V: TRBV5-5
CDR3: CASSAYPGRGDYGYTF
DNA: TGTGCCAGCAGCGCCTATCCGGGGAGGGGTGACTATGGCTACACCTTC

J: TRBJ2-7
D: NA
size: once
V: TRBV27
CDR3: CASSYGKTYEQYF
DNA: TGTGCCAGCAGTTACGGGAAAACCTACGAGCAGTACTTC

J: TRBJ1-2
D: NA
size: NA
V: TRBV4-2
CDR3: CASSQDQQVTNYGYTF
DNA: TGTGCCAGCAGCCAAGATCAGCAGGTCACTAACTATGGCTACACCTTC

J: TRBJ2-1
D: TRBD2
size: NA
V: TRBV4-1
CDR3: CASSPWWGGYNEQFF
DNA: TGCGCCAGCAGCCCCTGGTGGGGGGGGTACAATGAGCAGTTCTTC

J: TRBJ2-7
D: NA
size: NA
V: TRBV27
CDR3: CASSLGIREDEQYF
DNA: TGTGCCAGCAGTTTAGGGATCCGAGAGGACGAGCAGTACTTC

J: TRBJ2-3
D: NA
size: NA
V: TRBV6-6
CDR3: CASSYNLPPYTQYF
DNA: TGTGCCAGCAGTTACAACCTACCCCCATATACGCAGTATTTT

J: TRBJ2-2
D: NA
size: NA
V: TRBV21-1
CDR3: CASGGSSNTGELFF
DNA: TGTGCCAGCGGGGGGAGCTCGAACACCGGGGAGCTGTTTTTT

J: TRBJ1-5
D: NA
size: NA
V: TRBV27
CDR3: CASSTFTGINQPQHF
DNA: TGTGCCAGCAGTACCTTTACAGGGATCAATCAGCCCCAGCATTTT

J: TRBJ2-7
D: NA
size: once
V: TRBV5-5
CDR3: CASSLAMVGYEQYF
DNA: TGTGCCAGCAGCTTGGCCATGGTGGGCTACGAGCAGTACTTC

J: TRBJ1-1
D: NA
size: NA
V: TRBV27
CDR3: CASTYRGGGTEAFF
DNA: TGTGCCAGCACCTACCGAGGGGGAGGCACTGAAGCTTTCTTT

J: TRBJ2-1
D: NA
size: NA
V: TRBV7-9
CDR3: CASSPPPSDEQFF
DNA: TGTGCCAGCAGCCCTCCCCCTAGCGATGAGCAGTTCTTC